This T cell receptor beta chain is from a study of OX40 agonist ivuxolimab in advanced cancers. The protocol was immunoSEQ multiplex PCR, while the TCRdb copy is restricted to in-frame clones and leaves out a portion. The sample consists of 65,000 to 85,000 clones, 89% of them appearing once. Trimming pared 4 bases from V and 0 bases from J, leaving 0 bases between. Looked up from germline, CDR1 is LNHDA and CDR2 is SQIVND (reference sequence). This CDR3 spans 11 amino acids. This sample comprised CD4+ or CD8+ T cells sorted from blood, obtained in a trial of the OX40 agonist ivuxolimab. This TCR derives from an adult with an advanced solid tumor such as melanoma, head and neck, liver or kidney cancer. The genes are TRBV19 and TRBJ1-2; D gene ambiguous. CDR3 bases: TGTGCCAGTAGTACTAACTATGGCTACACCTTC. This translates into CASSTNYGYTF.